One sample yielded the 10 T cell receptor beta chains listed below, sequenced in a study of HIV-infected patients and healthy controls. cDNA was made from about 480 ng RNA using alpha and beta constant primers. Alpha and beta chain libraries were made separately by chain-specific third strand synthesis with multiplexing indices. TCRdb redid the calling of the 5' RACE reads with MiXCR, one entry per CDR3 protein. Of 18,000 or so distinct CDR3 sequences listed, approximately 10% are singletons. No cell fractionation was done, so the repertoire covers all unsorted peripheral blood T cells. The sample was blood. Source of these receptors: an adult in good health.

This clonotype was detected a few times. The genes are TRBV19 and TRBJ1-5; no clear D gene. Trimming took 5 bases from V and 0 from J, leaving 8 bases between them. The CDR3 loop spans 14 amino acids. In germline, CDR1 is LNHDA, CDR2 SQIVND (reference sequence). CDR3 protein: CASSWAYSNQPQHF. The CDR3 coding sequence is TGTGCCAGTAGTTGGGCGTATAGCAATCAGCCCCAGCATTTT.

This clonotype came up a few times. For the CDR3, the DNA is TGCGCCAGCAGCTCCAGAGGGGACAGAACAGATACGCAGTATTTT. This codes for CASSSRGDRTDTQYF. The chain links TRBV5-1 to TRBJ2-3; 7 bases line up with TRBD1. CDR1 is SGHRS and CDR2 is YFSETQ in the germline V gene. The V segment lost 3 bases and the J segment 3 bases; nucleotides outside the gene matches: 7. The CDR3 sequence is 15 residues long.

Many counts were recorded for this clonotype. The V gene is TRBV10-1, the J gene TRBJ2-3; D is uncertain. CDR3 length equals 12 residues. Germline CDR1 and CDR2: WNHNN and SYGVQD (reference sequence). Trimming stripped 5 bases from V and 5 bases from J, with 8 bases between. The chain's CDR3 is CASSREQDTQYF. The CDR3 coding sequence is TGCGCCAGCAGTCGCGAACAAGATACGCAGTATTTT.

This clonotype was seen a few times. V is TRBV7-3 and J is TRBJ2-1, with D perhaps matching TRBD2 (7 bases). The CDR3 is 16 residues long. Germline CDR1 SGHTA, CDR2 FQGTGA. The germline V and J ends were trimmed by 5 bases and 2 bases, with 16 bases remaining between them. CDR3 amino acids: CASSPGGGPTYNEQFF. The CDR3 DNA follows: TGTGCCAGCAGCCCGGGGGGCGGACCGACCTACAATGAGCAGTTCTTC.

This clonotype is categorized as medium-sized. This chain links TRBV7-2 with TRBJ2-3; D unclear. The CDR3 sequence is 19 residues long. The ends were cut back, 6 bases at V and 1 base at J, with 26 bases in the middle. Germline V gene data show CDR1 as SGHTA and CDR2 as FQGNSA. CDR3 sequence reads: CASSSAGASLRSGTDTQYF. CDR3 nucleotides: TGTGCCAGCAGTTCTGCCGGAGCGAGCCTAAGGAGTGGCACAGATACGCAGTATTTT.

This clonotype is classed as medium-sized (0.01 to 0.1%). The rearrangement uses TRBV7-2 and TRBJ2-5, with 7 bases matching TRBD2. This CDR3 spans 15 amino acids. V lost 2 bases to trimming and J lost 5 bases; unmatched junction nucleotides: 8. The V gene's germline CDR1 is SGHTA and CDR2 FQGNSA. The CDR3, as DNA: TGTGCCAGCAGCTTAATGGGGCGGCGGGGGGAGACCCAGTACTTC. Translating it yields CASSLMGRRGETQYF. The variable domain in full, completed from reference TRBV7-2 and TRBJ2-5, reads GAGVSQSPSNKVTEKGKDVELRCDPISGHTALYWYRQSLGQGLEFLIYFQGNSAPDKSGLPSDRFSAERTGGSVSTLTIQRTQQEDSAVYLCASSLMGRRGETQYFGPGTRLLVL.

In its sample, this clonotype was seen a few times. The chain's CDR3 is CASSSYSNQPQHF. The CDR3 nucleotides are TGTGCCAGCTCATCGTATAGCAATCAGCCCCAGCATTTT. The gene calls are TRBV18 and TRBJ1-5; D uncertain. The CDR3 spans 13 residues. Germline V gives CDR1 KGHSH, CDR2 LQKENI. V dropped 5 bases and J dropped 0 bases, with 5 bases sitting between them.

The J gene is TRBJ1-5, the V gene TRBV7-2; D is unclear. Trimming cost V 1 base and J 4 bases, with 5 bases left between them. The germline CDR1 and CDR2 sequences are SGHTA and FQGNSA. This CDR3 spans 13 amino acids. CDR3 nucleotides: TGTGCCAGCAGCTTAGGAGTAAATCAGCCCCAGCATTTT. This codes for CASSLGVNQPQHF.

This clonotype was detected ten times or more. The V gene is TRBV12-3 or TRBV12-4, the J gene TRBJ2-1, with 8 bases aligning to TRBD2. The CDR3 has 16 residues. V lost 3 bases to trimming and J lost 3 bases; unmatched junction nucleotides: 7. The CDR3 loop is CASSFRRREDYNEQFF. The CDR3 DNA reads TGTGCCAGCAGTTTTAGGCGGCGGGAGGACTACAATGAGCAGTTCTTC.

The sample holds a few counts of this clonotype. The chain uses TRBV20-1 and TRBJ2-1, with 7 bases matching TRBD2. The junction had 11 bases not matched to a gene; V was cut back by 0 bases and J by 6 bases. This CDR3 is built from 16 residues. The germline V gene has CDR1 DFQATT and CDR2 SNEGSKA (reference sequence). CDR3 sequence: CSARDLLASSFNEQFF. The CDR3 DNA is TGCAGTGCTAGAGATCTACTAGCGTCTAGCTTCAATGAGCAGTTCTTC.